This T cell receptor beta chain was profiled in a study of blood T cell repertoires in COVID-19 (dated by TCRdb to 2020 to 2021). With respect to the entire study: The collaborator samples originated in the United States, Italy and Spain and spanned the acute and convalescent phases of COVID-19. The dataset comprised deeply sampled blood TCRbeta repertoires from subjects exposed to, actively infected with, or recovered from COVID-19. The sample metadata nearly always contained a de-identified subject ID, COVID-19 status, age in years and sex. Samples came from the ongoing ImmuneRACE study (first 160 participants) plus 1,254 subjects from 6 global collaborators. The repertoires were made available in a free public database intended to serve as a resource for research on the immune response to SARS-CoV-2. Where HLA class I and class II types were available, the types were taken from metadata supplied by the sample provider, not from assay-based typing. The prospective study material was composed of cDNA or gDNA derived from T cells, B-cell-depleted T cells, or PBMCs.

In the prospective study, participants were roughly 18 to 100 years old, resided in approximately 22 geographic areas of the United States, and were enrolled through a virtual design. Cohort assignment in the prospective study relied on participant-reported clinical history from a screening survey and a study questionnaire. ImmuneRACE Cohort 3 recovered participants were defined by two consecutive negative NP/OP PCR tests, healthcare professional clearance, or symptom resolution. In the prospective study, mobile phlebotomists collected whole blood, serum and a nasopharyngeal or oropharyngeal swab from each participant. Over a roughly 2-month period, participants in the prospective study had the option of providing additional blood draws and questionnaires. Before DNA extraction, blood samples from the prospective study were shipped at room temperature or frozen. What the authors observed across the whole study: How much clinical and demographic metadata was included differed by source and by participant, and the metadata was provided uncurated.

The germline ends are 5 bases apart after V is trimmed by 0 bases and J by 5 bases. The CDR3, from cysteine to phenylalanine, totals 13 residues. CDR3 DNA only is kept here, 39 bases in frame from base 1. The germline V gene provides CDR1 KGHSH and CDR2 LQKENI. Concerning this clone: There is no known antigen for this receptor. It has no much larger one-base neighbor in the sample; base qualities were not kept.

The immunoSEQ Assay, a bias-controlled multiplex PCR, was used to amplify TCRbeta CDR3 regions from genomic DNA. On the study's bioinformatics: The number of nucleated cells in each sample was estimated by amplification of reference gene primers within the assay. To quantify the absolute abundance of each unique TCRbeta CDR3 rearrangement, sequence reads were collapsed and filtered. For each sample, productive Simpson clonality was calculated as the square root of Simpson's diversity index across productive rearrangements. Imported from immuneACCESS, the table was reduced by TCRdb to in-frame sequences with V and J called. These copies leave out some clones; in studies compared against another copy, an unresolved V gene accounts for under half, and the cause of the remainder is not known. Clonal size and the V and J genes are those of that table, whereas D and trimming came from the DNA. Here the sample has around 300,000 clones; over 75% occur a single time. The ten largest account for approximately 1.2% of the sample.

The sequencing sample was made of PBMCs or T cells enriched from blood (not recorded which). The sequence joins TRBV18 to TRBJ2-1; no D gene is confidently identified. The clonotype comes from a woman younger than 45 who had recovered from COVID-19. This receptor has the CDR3 CASSPPQDNEQFF. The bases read TGTGCCAGCTCACCACCACAAGACAATGAGCAGTTCTTC.